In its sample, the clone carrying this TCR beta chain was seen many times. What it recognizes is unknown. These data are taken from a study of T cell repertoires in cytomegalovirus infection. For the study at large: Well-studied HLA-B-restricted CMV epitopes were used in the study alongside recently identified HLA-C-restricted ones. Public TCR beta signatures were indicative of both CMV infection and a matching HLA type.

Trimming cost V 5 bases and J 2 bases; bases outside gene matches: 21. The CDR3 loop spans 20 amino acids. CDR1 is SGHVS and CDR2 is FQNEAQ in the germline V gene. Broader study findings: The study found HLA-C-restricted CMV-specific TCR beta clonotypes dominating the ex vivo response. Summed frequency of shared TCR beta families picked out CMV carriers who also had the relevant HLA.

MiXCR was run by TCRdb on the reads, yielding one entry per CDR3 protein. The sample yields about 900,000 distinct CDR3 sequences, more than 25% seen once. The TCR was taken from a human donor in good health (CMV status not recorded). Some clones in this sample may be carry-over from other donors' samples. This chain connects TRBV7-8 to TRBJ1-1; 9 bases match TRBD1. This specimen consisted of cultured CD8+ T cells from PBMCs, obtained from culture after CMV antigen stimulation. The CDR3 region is CASSLLPLGQGSLENTEAFF. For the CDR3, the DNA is TGTGCCAGCAGCCTACTTCCACTAGGACAGGGGAGTTTGGAAAACACTGAAGCTTTCTTT. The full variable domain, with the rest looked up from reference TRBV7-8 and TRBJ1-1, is GAGVSQSPRYKVAKRGQDVALRCDPISGHVSLFWYQQALGQGPEFLTYFQNEAQLDKSGLPSDRFFAERPEGSVSTLKIQRTQQEDSAVYLCASSLLPLGQGSLENTEAFFGQGTRLTVV.